Listed below are T cell receptor beta chains from one sample, sequenced in a study of Tregs in tolerant kidney transplant recipients. Assay used: immunoSEQ multiplex PCR; TCRdb lists only in-frame clones, some missing. The data contain approximately 260,000 clones, roughly four fifths of them singletons. The source material was CD4+ T cells from blood. The receptors were sampled from a human donor in good health. Both conserved end residues are part of each CDR3. D genes are given only for firm matches. The listing skips clone size in some rows; elsewhere it reads once, few, many or a size class.

d_gene	abundance	v_gene	j_gene	CDR3nt	CDR3aa
.	.	TRBV29-1	TRBJ2-3	TGCAGCGTTCAAGGGGGTCTCACAGATACGCAGTATTTT	CSVQGGLTDTQYF
.	.	TRBV6-6	TRBJ1-5	TGTGCCAGCAGTTCTAACAGGAATAGCAATCAGCCCCAGCATTTT	CASSSNRNSNQPQHF
.	.	TRBV4-1	TRBJ2-7	TGCGCCAGCAAGGGGGGCGTCGAGCAGTACTTC	CASKGGVEQYF
TRBD2	.	TRBV15	TRBJ2-7	TGTGCCACCAGCAGAGACCGCCTAGCGGGAGGTTTGCAGTACTTC	CATSRDRLAGGLQYF
TRBD1	.	TRBV5-4	TRBJ1-3	TGTGCCAGCAGCACTGGACAGGTCATCTCTGGAAACACCATATATTTT	CASSTGQVISGNTIYF
.	.	TRBV6-5	TRBJ2-7	TGTGCCAGCAGTCCCCGGAGGTACGAGCAGTACTTC	CASSPRRYEQYF
.	.	TRBV5-3	TRBJ2-7	TGTGCCAGAAGCACCTACGAGCAGTACTTC	CARSTYEQYF
TRBD1	.	TRBV30	TRBJ1-1	TGTGCCTGGGCCTCCACAGGGGTCACTGAAGCTTTCTTT	CAWASTGVTEAFF
.	.	TRBV14	TRBJ2-3	TGTGCCAGCAGCCAAGATCAGGGACGTACGCAGTATTTT	CASSQDQGRTQYF
TRBD2	.	TRBV7-2	TRBJ2-3	TGTGCCAGCAGCTTAACTAGCGGGAGAGTAGCAGATACGCAGTATTTT	CASSLTSGRVADTQYF
.	.	TRBV6-5	TRBJ2-2	TGTGCCAGCAGTTACGAGGGGGCGCGGGGCACCGGGGAGCTGTTTTTT	CASSYEGARGTGELFF
.	.	TRBV7-8	TRBJ2-2	TGTGCCAGCAGCGTCCAGGGATATGACACCGGGGAGCTGTTTTTT	CASSVQGYDTGELFF
TRBD1	.	TRBV2	TRBJ2-7	TGTGCCAGCAAACGGGACAGGGATTACTACGAGCAGTACTTC	CASKRDRDYYEQYF
TRBD1	.	TRBV9	TRBJ2-4	TGTGCCAGCAGCCCCGGCCTGACAGGGGGATTAAACATTCAGTACTTC	CASSPGLTGGLNIQYF
.	.	TRBV9	TRBJ2-1	TGTGCCAGCAGCCCCAGAGGGCAGGGTTTCAATGAGCAGTTCTTC	CASSPRGQGFNEQFF
.	.	TRBV7-6	TRBJ2-7	TGTGCCAGCAGCCTGACAGTATCAAGCTCCTACGAGCAGTACTTC	CASSLTVSSSYEQYF
TRBD1	few	TRBV18	TRBJ1-1	TGTGCCAGCGGGGGACAGGCTAACACTGAAGCTTTCTTT	CASGGQANTEAFF
TRBD1	.	TRBV18	TRBJ1-5	TGTGCCAGCTCATCCGGGACAGGGTCGGTTAGCAATCAGCCCCAGCATTTT	CASSSGTGSVSNQPQHF
.	.	TRBV2	TRBJ2-5	TGTGCCAGCAACCCGGACCAACGACAAGAGACCCAGTACTTC	CASNPDQRQETQYF
TRBD2	.	TRBV14	TRBJ2-4	TGTGCCAGCAGCCAACCGGGACTAGCAGGAAACATTCAGTACTTC	CASSQPGLAGNIQYF
.	.	TRBV30	TRBJ2-1	TGTGCCTGGAGGCTTACTAGCTTGTCCTACAATGAGCAGTTCTTC	CAWRLTSLSYNEQFF
TRBD2	.	TRBV18	TRBJ2-3	TGTGCCAGCTCACCCACAGGGCTAGCGGGAGATACAGATACGCAGTATTTT	CASSPTGLAGDTDTQYF
.	.	TRBV6-1	TRBJ1-1	TGTGCCAGCAAGGCTGGCACCTATGAAGCTTTCTTT	CASKAGTYEAFF
TRBD1	.	TRBV7-2	TRBJ1-4	TGTGCCAGCATCAAACGAGGGCGGGACAGAGTTCTTGAAAAACTGTTTTTT	CASIKRGRDRVLEKLFF
TRBD2	.	TRBV6-5	TRBJ2-2	TGTGCCAGCAGTTACGGGAGGGCAGCGAACACCGGGGAGCTGTTTTTT	CASSYGRAANTGELFF
.	.	TRBV19	TRBJ2-3	TGTGCCAGTAGTCCAGGACGAAGCACAGATACGCAGTATTTT	CASSPGRSTDTQYF
.	.	TRBV6-4	TRBJ2-3	TGTGCCAGCAGTGCCGTAAACACAGATACGCAGTATTTT	CASSAVNTDTQYF
.	.	TRBV10-3	TRBJ1-5	TGTGCCATCAGTGAGAAATCCTTAAGTAATCAGCCCCAGCATTTT	CAISEKSLSNQPQHF
.	.	TRBV4-2	TRBJ1-4	TGTGCCAGCAGCCTCGGGAGGGGGAATGAAAAACTGTTTTTT	CASSLGRGNEKLFF
.	.	TRBV5-1	TRBJ1-2	TGCGCCAGCAGCTTGGCCGTAGGTGGCTACACCTTC	CASSLAVGGYTF
.	.	TRBV7-2	TRBJ1-3	TGTGCCAGCAGCTTAAGTCATGGAGGAAACACCATATATTTT	CASSLSHGGNTIYF
.	.	TRBV19	TRBJ2-3	TGTGCCAGTAGTAACAGGGAATTCCGTACGCAGTATTTT	CASSNREFRTQYF
.	once	TRBV7-6	TRBJ2-3	TGTGCCAGCAGCCCCACACTGACTTTAGATACGCAGTATTTT	CASSPTLTLDTQYF
TRBD1	.	TRBV9	TRBJ2-4	TGTGCCAGCAGTTGGGGACAGGGTAAAAACATTCAGTACTTC	CASSWGQGKNIQYF
TRBD1	.	TRBV2	TRBJ2-2	TGTGCCACTTCGGGGACAGCGAACACCGGGGAGCTGTTTTTT	CATSGTANTGELFF
.	.	TRBV15	TRBJ1-1	TGTGCCACCAGCAGAGTGTCCCGACCAGGGTTGGCTTTCTTT	CATSRVSRPGLAFF
.	few	TRBV6-1	TRBJ2-7	TGTGCCAGCAGTGGGACCCGAGAGGAGCAGTACTTC	CASSGTREEQYF
.	.	TRBV21-1	TRBJ2-2	TGTGCCAGCATTTTTCCCCCGCGGGGGCGCGACACCGGGGAGCTGTTTTTT	CASIFPPRGRDTGELFF
.	.	TRBV19	TRBJ1-2	TGTGCCAGTAGGCCGACAGGAAACTATGGCTACACCTTC	CASRPTGNYGYTF
.	.	TRBV6-5	TRBJ1-1	TGTGCCAGCAGTTACTCCCCGTACAGTCGGGGAGAAGCTTTCTTT	CASSYSPYSRGEAFF
.	.	TRBV10-3	TRBJ2-7	TGTGCCATCAGTGAGGGACTTTACGAGCAGTACTTC	CAISEGLYEQYF
TRBD1	few	TRBV6-1	TRBJ1-6	TGTGCCAGCAGTGAAGCGGGTACAGGGGTTATTTCACCCCTCCACTTT	CASSEAGTGVISPLHF
.	.	TRBV30	TRBJ2-5	TGTGCCTGGAGTGTAGGGGGGGACAGGGAGACCCAGTACTTC	CAWSVGGDRETQYF